Shown below are 14 T cell receptor beta chains from a single sample sequenced in a study of blood T cell repertoires in COVID-19. This table comes from immunoSEQ multiplex PCR, and its TCRdb copy is limited to in-frame clones, with some not included. This sample has under 350,000 clones, with roughly 89% found just once. Source material: peripheral blood. The origin of the receptors is a man over 45 with acute or convalescent COVID-19.

The rearrangement links TRBV13 to TRBJ2-7; tentative D call: TRBD1 (5 bases). There are 14 residues in the CDR3. The V gene lost 5 bases and the J gene lost 3 bases, with 14 bases spanning the gap. CDR1 and CDR2 (germline): PRHDT, FYEKMQ (reference sequence). For the CDR3, the DNA is TGTGCCAGCAGCCCAGCCGCAGGGTACTACGAGCAGTACTTC. Its protein product is CASSPAAGYYEQYF.

The chain couples TRBV5-1 to TRBJ1-5, with D hard to call. Trimming removed 4 bases at V and 0 bases at J, with 5 bases between. This CDR3 comprises 13 residues. Germline V CDR1 and CDR2: SGHRS, YFSETQ. CDR3 amino acids: CASSTDSNQPQHF. As DNA, the CDR3 is TGCGCCAGCAGCACTGATAGCAATCAGCCCCAGCATTTT.

V and J are TRBV6-5 and TRBJ2-3, with D tentatively TRBD1 (5 bases). CDR3 length: 14 amino acids. V was clipped by 6 bases and J by 1 base, with 11 bases between them. In germline, CDR1 is MNHEY, CDR2 SVGAGI. CDR3: CASSLGARTDTQYF. The CDR3 nucleotides read TGTGCCAGCAGCCTTGGGGCGCGCACAGATACGCAGTATTTT.

The chain combines TRBV18 with TRBJ2-2; D might be TRBD1 (6 bases). This CDR3 contains 15 residues. V lost 3 bases and J 4 bases, leaving 12 bases between the germline ends. Germline CDR1 reads KGHSH; CDR2 reads LQKENI. The CDR3 region has the DNA TGTGCCAGCTCACCGGACAGAACGAGCACCGGGGAGCTGTTTTTT. Translation gives CASSPDRTSTGELFF.

On this clone: Other DNA sequences in the sample encode the same CDR3. V is TRBV7-9 and J is TRBJ1-1, with TRBD1 identical over 7 bases. The CDR3 is made up of 13 amino acids. V shed 11 bases, J shed 0 bases, and the junction held 6 bases outside the gene matches. The germline V gene has CDR1 SEHNR and CDR2 FQNEAQ (reference sequence). CDR3 nucleotide sequence: TGTGCCTCTACCGGGACAGTGAACACTGAAGCTTTCTTT. Protein product: CASTGTVNTEAFF. Variable domain in full (rest from reference TRBV7-9 and TRBJ1-1): DTGVSQNPRHKITKRGQNVTFRCDPISEHNRLYWYRQTLGQGPEFLTYFQNEAQLEKSRLLSDRFSAERPKGSFSTLEIQRTEQGDSAMYLCASTGTVNTEAFFGQGTRLTVV.

The chain has TRBV18 and TRBJ2-3, with D possibly matching TRBD2 (6 bases). V was trimmed by 4 bases and J by 0 bases, leaving 8 bases between them. There are 14 residues in the CDR3. Germline CDR1 KGHSH, CDR2 LQKENI. CDR3 residues: CASSRGTSTDTQYF. Here the CDR3 DNA reads TGTGCCAGCTCACGGGGGACTAGCACAGATACGCAGTATTTT.

The chain couples TRBV12-3 or TRBV12-4 to TRBJ2-6; a possible D gene is TRBD2 (5 bases). V lost 4 bases, J lost 5 bases, and 6 bases lay in between. This CDR3 is built from 13 residues. CDR3 amino acids: CASSYGRANVLTF. CDR3 nucleotide sequence: TGTGCCAGCAGTTACGGGAGGGCCAACGTCCTGACTTTC.

The chain couples TRBV5-8 to TRBJ2-6; weak D call: TRBD2 (5 bases). V was clipped by 4 bases and J by 2 bases, with 10 bases between them. This CDR3 spans 15 amino acids. Looked up from germline, CDR1 is SGHTS and CDR2 is YDEGEE. CDR3 DNA sequence: TGTGCCAGCAGCCTATTCGGGGCTGGGGCCAACGTCCTGACTTTC. Amino acids: CASSLFGAGANVLTF.

The V and J genes are TRBV5-1 and TRBJ2-5; weak D call: TRBD2 (6 bases). The CDR3 contains 15 residues. Trimming pared 2 bases from V and 4 bases from J, leaving 15 bases between. CDR1 SGHRS and CDR2 YFSETQ come from the germline V gene. CDR3: CASSFISSDRETQYF. CDR3 in DNA: TGCGCCAGCAGCTTTATTTCTAGCGATCGAGAGACCCAGTACTTC.

This chain uses TRBV29-1 with TRBJ2-1; D is undetermined. The germline gives CDR1 SQVTM, CDR2 ANQGSEA. This CDR3 region has 10 residues. V was cut by 5 bases and J by 8 bases, with 7 bases left in between. In nucleotides, the CDR3 is TGCAGCGTTTCGCGTGATGAGCAGTTCTTC. As protein: CSVSRDEQFF.

CDR3 in DNA: TGTGCCACCAGTGTACCAGGGGTTGATACGCAGTATTTT. It yields the protein CATSVPGVDTQYF. V usage is TRBV24-1 and J usage is TRBJ2-3; possible D gene TRBD1, 6 bases. CDR1 is KGHDR and CDR2 is SFDVKD in the germline V gene. The CDR3 is made up of 13 amino acids. V dropped 5 bases and J dropped 6 bases, with 11 bases sitting between them.

The chain couples TRBV9 to TRBJ1-4; 8 positions agree with TRBD1. With 4 bases clipped from V and 6 bases from J, the junction kept 8 bases outside the gene matches. This CDR3 region has 15 residues. Germline V CDR1 and CDR2: SGDLS, YYNGEE. In DNA form, the CDR3 reads TGTGCCAGCAGCTCGAGACAGGGGCCGGATGAAAAACTGTTTTTT. It yields the protein CASSSRQGPDEKLFF.

J is TRBJ1-6 and V is TRBV6-5; TRBD1 might be the D (5 bases). Per germline, CDR1 MNHEY and CDR2 SVGAGI. The ends were cut back, 6 bases at V and 9 bases at J, with 12 bases in the middle. The CDR3 spans 13 residues. The CDR3: CASRGRGISPLHF. CDR3 DNA: TGTGCCAGCAGGGGTCGGGGGATTTCACCCCTCCACTTT.

The sample holds a few counts of this clone. This sequence joins TRBV6-1 and TRBJ1-2; D unresolved. This CDR3 is 14 amino acids long. The ends were cut back, 2 bases at V and 0 bases at J, with 7 bases in the middle. Germline-derived CDR1 and CDR2 are MNHNS and SASEGT. CDR3 nucleotide sequence: TGTGCCAGCAGTGAATACACGCCTAACTATGGCTACACCTTC. Protein product: CASSEYTPNYGYTF.